The T cell receptor (beta chain) described here comes from a study of cytomegalovirus exposure and HLA in healthy donors. Study-wide context: The roughly 120 validation repertoires were reported in a later analysis to have been generated on the same platform as the roughly 700 first-cohort repertoires.

General study points: Reported results showed that the classifier diagnosed cytomegalovirus status with high specificity and sensitivity. The tendency of first-cohort TCR clusters to co-occur in the 120 validation repertoires was the finding of a later analysis.

Data came from immunoSEQ multiplex PCR; TCRdb stores just in-frame clones and leaves some out. The data contain more than 90,000 clones, about 82% of them singletons. The CDR3 extends over 15 amino acids. Trimming removed 0 bases from V and 5 bases from J, with 10 bases in between. CDR1 and CDR2 from the germline V gene are KGHSH and LQKENI. This clone appeared a single time. As yet, its antigen is unknown. This sequence originates from a man aged 18 to 35 in good health and CMV-seronegative. The chain couples TRBV18 to TRBJ1-4; D not certain. Material for sequencing was PBMCs. The CDR3 DNA follows: TGTGCCAGCTCACCACCCTTAAACGGGAATGAAAAACTGTTTTTT. The encoded protein is CASSPPLNGNEKLFF.